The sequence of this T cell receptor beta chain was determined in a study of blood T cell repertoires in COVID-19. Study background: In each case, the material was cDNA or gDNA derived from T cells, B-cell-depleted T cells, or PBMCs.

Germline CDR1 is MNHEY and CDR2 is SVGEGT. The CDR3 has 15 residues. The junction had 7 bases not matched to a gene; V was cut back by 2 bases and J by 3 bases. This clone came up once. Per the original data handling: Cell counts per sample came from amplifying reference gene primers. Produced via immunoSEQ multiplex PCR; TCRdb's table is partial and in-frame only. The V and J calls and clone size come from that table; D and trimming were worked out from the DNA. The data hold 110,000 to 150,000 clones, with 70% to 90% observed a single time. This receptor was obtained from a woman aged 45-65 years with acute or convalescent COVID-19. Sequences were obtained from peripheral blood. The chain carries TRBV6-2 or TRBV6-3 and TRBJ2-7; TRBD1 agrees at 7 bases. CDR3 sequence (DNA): TGTGCCAGCAGTTACCCGGGACAGCATTTCTACGAGCAGTACTTC. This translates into CASSYPGQHFYEQYF.